A selection of T cell receptor beta chains follows, all from one sample in a study of blood T cells in healthy people across ages. TCRdb reprocessed the 5' RACE reads via MiXCR and lists one record per CDR3 protein. The table has some 700,000 distinct CDR3 sequences, approximately 39% seen once; the top ten hold about 20%. Specimen: blood. The source of these receptors is a woman in her sixties or seventies in good health. Both conserved end residues are part of each CDR3. The D gene is left open where the match is weak. A row's size may be missing; if present it is once, few, many or a size class.

D: TRBD2; V: TRBV7-2; size: NA; J: TRBJ2-7; CDR3: CASSPDAGGSYEQYF; DNA: TGTGCCAGCAGCCCAGACGCGGGGGGAAGCTACGAGCAGTACTTC
D: TRBD2; V: TRBV2; size: once; J: TRBJ2-3; CDR3: CARSWGSGSRGTDTQYF; DNA: TGTGCCAGGTCGTGGGGGAGCGGGAGTCGGGGCACAGATACGCAGTATTTT
D: NA; V: TRBV29-1; size: NA; J: TRBJ2-5; CDR3: CSVEGARELGEQYF; DNA: TGCAGCGTTGAGGGCGCGCGGGAACTGGGGGAGCAGTACTTC
D: TRBD2; V: TRBV3-1; size: NA; J: TRBJ2-7; CDR3: CASSQAGGANNEQYF; DNA: TGTGCCAGCAGCCAAGCGGGGGGGGCCAACAATGAGCAGTACTTC
D: TRBD1; V: TRBV6-5; size: NA; J: TRBJ1-2; CDR3: CASSYTGQGEGYGYTF; DNA: TGTGCCAGCAGTTACACCGGACAGGGGGAAGGCTATGGCTACACCTTC
D: TRBD1; V: TRBV7-3; size: few; J: TRBJ2-1; CDR3: CASSSTQGVYNEQFF; DNA: TGTGCCAGCAGCTCCACACAGGGGGTCTACAATGAGCAGTTCTTC
D: NA; V: TRBV12-3/TRBV12-4; size: NA; J: TRBJ2-5; CDR3: CASSATGYQETQYF; DNA: TGTGCCAGCAGTGCCACAGGGTACCAAGAGACCCAGTACTTC
D: NA; V: TRBV7-9; size: NA; J: TRBJ1-2; CDR3: CASSLVVGDGYTF; DNA: TGTGCCAGCAGCTTAGTTGTGGGGGATGGCTACACCTTC
D: TRBD2; V: TRBV9; size: NA; J: TRBJ2-5; CDR3: CASSVGASGKETQYF; DNA: TGTGCCAGCAGCGTAGGGGCTAGCGGAAAAGAGACCCAGTACTTC
D: NA; V: TRBV5-5; size: NA; J: TRBJ2-1; CDR3: CASSVGDFDEQFF; DNA: TGTGCCAGCAGCGTTGGGGATTTCGATGAGCAGTTCTTC
D: NA; V: TRBV20-1; size: once; J: TRBJ1-5; CDR3: CSARARTLSNQPQHF; DNA: TGCAGTGCTAGAGCTCGGACACTTAGCAATCAGCCCCAGCATTTT
D: NA; V: TRBV2; size: NA; J: TRBJ2-1; CDR3: CASSSDVVEQFF; DNA: TGTGCCAGCAGTAGCGACGTGGTTGAGCAGTTCTTC
D: TRBD1; V: TRBV6-1; size: few; J: TRBJ2-1; CDR3: CASNFRDRDNEQFF; DNA: TGTGCCAGCAATTTCCGGGACAGGGACAATGAGCAGTTCTTC